This TCR beta chain is drawn from a study of blood T cell repertoires in COVID-19. Turning to the study itself: Samples of COVID-19 (acute and convalescent) were obtained from the United States, Italy and Spain.

The V gene end was trimmed by 0 bases and the J gene end by 2 bases; junction bases not matched to a gene: 2. The CDR3 contains 16 residues. Germline V gene lookup returns CDR1 SGHRS and CDR2 YFSETQ. Sequenced by immunoSEQ multiplex PCR; TCRdb stores in-frame clones only, minus some. The sample holds some 130,000 clones; around 80% are singletons and the top ten take around 4%. Source material: peripheral blood. This receptor was taken from a man between 60 and 75 years old with acute or convalescent COVID-19. The chain recombines TRBV5-1 with TRBJ1-5, with TRBD1 identical over 10 bases. CDR3 amino acids: CASSLEGTGGNQPQHF. The CDR3 DNA sequence: TGCGCCAGCAGCTTGGAAGGGACAGGGGGCAATCAGCCCCAGCATTTT.